This is a list of T cell receptor beta chains from one sample in a study of cytotoxic CD8 clonotypes in ibrutinib-treated CLL. The method was immunoSEQ multiplex PCR; TCRdb's version includes in-frame clones alone and lacks a portion of them. The data contain hundreds of thousands of clones, under 75% of them singletons. The source material was PBMCs, sampled after 24 months of ibrutinib treatment. These receptors were taken from a human donor with chronic lymphocytic leukemia. The CDR3 runs from the conserved cysteine through the conserved F or W. D genes are given only for firm matches. Not every row has a clone size; where given, it reads once, few, many or a size class.

d_call	v_call	j_call	clone_size	cdr3_nt	cdr3_aa
NA	TRBV30	TRBJ2-5	NA	TGTGCCTGGACACAGGGGGGGGAGACCCAGTACTTC	CAWTQGGETQYF
NA	TRBV6-4	TRBJ2-2	NA	TGTGCCAGCAGTGTGTCGGGTACGAACACCGGGGAGCTGTTTTTT	CASSVSGTNTGELFF
TRBD2	TRBV10-2	TRBJ2-7	NA	TGCGCCAGCACTGGACTAGCGGGGAGCTCCTACGAGCAGTACTTC	CASTGLAGSSYEQYF
TRBD1	TRBV18	TRBJ1-4	NA	TGTGCCAGCTCACCACAGACAGGGGCGGACGAAAAACTGTTTTTT	CASSPQTGADEKLFF
TRBD1	TRBV4-1	TRBJ1-5	NA	TGCGCCAGCAGCCAGGTCGACAGGGGCTATCAGCCCCAGCATTTT	CASSQVDRGYQPQHF
NA	TRBV20-1	TRBJ1-4	NA	TGCAGTGGTTTTGGGAATGAAAAACTGTTTTTT	CSGFGNEKLFF
NA	TRBV2	TRBJ2-7	NA	TGTGCCAGCAGTGGACTGACAGGAACAATCTACGAGCAGTACTTC	CASSGLTGTIYEQYF
NA	TRBV23-1	TRBJ2-2	NA	TGCGCCAGCAGTCATCTACCCCAAGTTAGGGAGTTTAACACCGGGGAGCTGTTTTTT	CASSHLPQVREFNTGELFF
TRBD1	TRBV2	TRBJ2-5	once	TGTGCCAGCAGCCTACAGGGGCTCCAAGAGACCCAGTACTTC	CASSLQGLQETQYF
TRBD1	TRBV27	TRBJ2-7	few	TGTGCCAGCATTCCAAACCGGGACAGCTACGAGCAGTACTTC	CASIPNRDSYEQYF
TRBD1	TRBV28	TRBJ1-5	NA	TGTGCCAGCAGGACCGACAGGGGTGGCAATCAGCCCCAGCATTTT	CASRTDRGGNQPQHF
NA	TRBV2	TRBJ1-2	NA	TGTGCCAGCAGTCGGACAGAAGGCTATGGCTACACCTTC	CASSRTEGYGYTF
NA	TRBV10-3	TRBJ1-5	NA	TGTGCCATCAGTGGAGCAGTAGACAGTTTTAGCAATCAGCCCCAGCATTTT	CAISGAVDSFSNQPQHF
NA	TRBV6-1	TRBJ1-5	NA	TGTGCCAGCAGTGAAGCCCCGGGACAAAAAAATCAGCCCCAGCATTTT	CASSEAPGQKNQPQHF
NA	TRBV28	TRBJ2-4	NA	TGTGCCAGCAGTTTAGGTTGGGTCCCCCAGGGATATGGATCGGCCAAAAACATTCAGTACTTC	CASSLGWVPQGYGSAKNIQYF
NA	TRBV15	TRBJ1-5	NA	TGTGCCACCAGCAGGGCGGACAGCGTCCCCCAGCATTTT	CATSRADSVPQHF
NA	TRBV7-3	TRBJ1-1	NA	TGTGCCAGCAGCCCGATCCCAGGCACTGAAGCTTTCTTT	CASSPIPGTEAFF
NA	TRBV5-4	TRBJ2-2	once	TGTGCCAGCAGTCAGTCCCTAGCGTCGACCGGGGAGCTGTTTTTT	CASSQSLASTGELFF
NA	TRBV30	TRBJ1-5	few	TGTGCCTGGAGTGTGGGCAGCAAGGCGAGTCAGCCCCAGCATTTT	CAWSVGSKASQPQHF
TRBD2	TRBV9	TRBJ2-7	few	TGTGCCAGCAGCCCCCGACTAGCGGGGTACGAGCAGTACTTC	CASSPRLAGYEQYF
NA	TRBV29-1	TRBJ2-5	few	TGCAGCGTTCGGGCAGGGGGGGAGACCCAGTACTTC	CSVRAGGETQYF
TRBD1	TRBV5-6	TRBJ1-5	NA	TGTGCCAGCAGCTTAGGGACAGTCGGCAATCAGCCCCAGCATTTT	CASSLGTVGNQPQHF
NA	TRBV5-1	TRBJ2-7	NA	TGCGCCAGCAGCTTGGCCGATGGCTCTCTTGAGGAGCAGTACTTC	CASSLADGSLEEQYF
TRBD1	TRBV28	TRBJ2-7	NA	TGTGCCAGCAGTTTACCCGAACAGGGGGCCTACGAGCAGTACTTC	CASSLPEQGAYEQYF
NA	TRBV5-1	TRBJ1-4	NA	TGCGCCAGCAGCTCCGGACAGATCTCAACTAATGAAAAACTGTTTTTT	CASSSGQISTNEKLFF
TRBD1	TRBV11-2	TRBJ1-2	few	TGTGCCACCATAGGGGACAGGGACGATCGACCTTATGGCTACACCTTC	CATIGDRDDRPYGYTF
NA	TRBV20-1	TRBJ2-5	NA	TGCAGTGCAGGGATGGGAGAGACCCAGTACTTC	CSAGMGETQYF
NA	TRBV25-1	TRBJ2-7	NA	TGTGCCAGCAGTGAAAAAGCTTTTTCTAAGGGGCAGTACTTC	CASSEKAFSKGQYF
NA	TRBV28	TRBJ1-1	NA	TGTGCCAGCAGTTACCAGGGCAAAGCTTTCTTT	CASSYQGKAFF
NA	TRBV27	TRBJ2-7	NA	TGTGCCAGCAGTTTACGACAGCTAGACTACGAGCAGTACTTC	CASSLRQLDYEQYF
NA	TRBV5-6	TRBJ2-7	NA	TGTGCCAGCAGTCAGGGGAGCTCCTACGAGCAGTACTTC	CASSQGSSYEQYF
TRBD1	TRBV28	TRBJ1-1	NA	TGTGCCAGCAGCCCGGGACAGGGATACACTGAAGCTTTCTTT	CASSPGQGYTEAFF
NA	TRBV5-5	TRBJ1-5	NA	TGTGCCAGCAGCACATGGGGGGGAAATCAGCCCCAGCATTTT	CASSTWGGNQPQHF
NA	TRBV27	TRBJ2-5	NA	TGTGCCAGCAGTCTCCGGACTAGGGGGGAAGAGACCCAGTACTTC	CASSLRTRGEETQYF
NA	TRBV4-2	TRBJ2-7	NA	TGTGCCAGCAGCCAAGACGGGACCGTAAGCTCCTACGAGCAGTACTTC	CASSQDGTVSSYEQYF
TRBD2	TRBV7-3	TRBJ2-7	NA	TGTGCCAGCAGCCCTCGACTAGCGGGAGCGCACGAGCAGTACTTC	CASSPRLAGAHEQYF
NA	TRBV6-6	TRBJ2-2	NA	TGTGCCAGCAGCCCCGGGACGCCGAACACCGGGGAGCTGTTTTTT	CASSPGTPNTGELFF
TRBD2	TRBV9	TRBJ2-1	NA	TGTGCCAGCAGCGTACTGACGGGAGGGGCCTACAATGAGCAGTTCTTC	CASSVLTGGAYNEQFF
NA	TRBV28	TRBJ2-7	NA	TGTGCCAGCACCCCAGGGGTGCCCTACGAGCAGTACTTC	CASTPGVPYEQYF
TRBD1	TRBV25-1	TRBJ2-7	NA	TGTGCCAGCAGTGAAGGGGACAGGGACTACGAGCAGTACTTC	CASSEGDRDYEQYF
NA	TRBV5-5	TRBJ2-2	NA	TGTGCCAGCAGCTTGGGACTAGGTCCTTTCAACACCGGGGAGCTGTTTTTT	CASSLGLGPFNTGELFF
NA	TRBV18	TRBJ1-1	NA	TGTGCCAGCTCGCCCCTTTTGAACACTGAAGCTTTCTTT	CASSPLLNTEAFF
NA	TRBV6-5	TRBJ2-7	NA	TGTGCCAGCAGTTACATATCGGCAGGGGCGTGGGAGCAGTACTTC	CASSYISAGAWEQYF
NA	TRBV6-1	TRBJ1-2	few	TGTGCCAGCAGTGTCGCGACAGATAATAACTATGGCTACACCTTC	CASSVATDNNYGYTF
TRBD2	TRBV9	TRBJ2-6	NA	TGTGCCAGCAGCTTGTTCGGCACAGCTAGCGGTGGGGCCAACGTCCTGACTTTC	CASSLFGTASGGANVLTF
NA	TRBV27	TRBJ2-3	NA	TGTGCCAGCAGTTTGGCCACTATGGCAGATACGCAGTATTTT	CASSLATMADTQYF
NA	TRBV9	TRBJ2-7	NA	TGTGCCAGCAGCGGTGAAAGGGGGGCAATCCACGAGCAGTACTTC	CASSGERGAIHEQYF
NA	TRBV11-1	TRBJ2-7	few	TGTGCCAGCAGCTTAGTCGACGAGCAGTACTTC	CASSLVDEQYF
NA	TRBV15	TRBJ2-1	NA	TGTGCCACCAGCAGGGCCGACCGGGACCGACGGTACAATGAGCAGTTCTTC	CATSRADRDRRYNEQFF
TRBD2	TRBV7-9	TRBJ2-2	NA	TGTGCCAGCAGCCTACTAGCGGACGAAACCGGGGAGCTGTTTTTT	CASSLLADETGELFF
TRBD2	TRBV29-1	TRBJ2-7	NA	TGCAGCGCGAGGACTAGCGGGAGTGGCGAGCAGTACTTC	CSARTSGSGEQYF